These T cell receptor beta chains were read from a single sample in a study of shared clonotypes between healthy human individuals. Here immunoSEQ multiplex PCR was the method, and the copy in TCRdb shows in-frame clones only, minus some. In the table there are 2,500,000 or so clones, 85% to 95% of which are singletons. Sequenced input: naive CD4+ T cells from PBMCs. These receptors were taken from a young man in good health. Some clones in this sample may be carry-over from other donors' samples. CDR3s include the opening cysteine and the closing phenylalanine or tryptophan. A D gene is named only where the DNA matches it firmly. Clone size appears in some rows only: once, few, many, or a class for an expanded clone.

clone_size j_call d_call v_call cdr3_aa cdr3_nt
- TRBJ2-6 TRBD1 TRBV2 CASSLQGAAGANVLTF TGTGCCAGCAGTTTACAGGGGGCTGCTGGGGCCAACGTCCTGACTTTC
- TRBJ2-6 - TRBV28 CASSPPAGNVLTF TGTGCCAGCAGTCCCCCCGCCGGCAACGTCCTGACTTTC
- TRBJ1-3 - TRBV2 CASSETLGNTIYF TGTGCCAGCAGTGAAACTCTTGGAAACACCATATATTTT
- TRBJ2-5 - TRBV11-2 CASSLGIGNQETQYF TGTGCCAGCAGCTTAGGTATAGGCAACCAAGAGACCCAGTACTTC
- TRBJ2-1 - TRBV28 CASRHPGYGRGNEQFF TGTGCCAGCCGACATCCCGGTTACGGGAGAGGAAATGAGCAGTTCTTC
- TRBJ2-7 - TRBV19 CASSPQGTSYEQYF TGTGCCAGTAGTCCGCAGGGAACATCCTACGAGCAGTACTTC
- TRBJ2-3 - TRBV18 CASSPNSVRADTQYF TGTGCCAGCTCACCGAACTCCGTGCGGGCAGATACGCAGTATTTT
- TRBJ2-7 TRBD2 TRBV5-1 CASRPGLAGVYEQYF TGCGCCAGCAGACCTGGACTAGCGGGAGTGTACGAGCAGTACTTC
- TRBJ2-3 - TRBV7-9 CASSLAVLVSRSTDTQYF TGTGCCAGCAGCTTAGCGGTGTTGGTGTCCAGAAGCACAGATACGCAGTATTTT
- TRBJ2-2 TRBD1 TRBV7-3 CASSSTPDRGRFGELFF TGTGCCAGCAGCTCCACCCCGGACAGGGGGCGCTTCGGGGAGCTGTTTTTT
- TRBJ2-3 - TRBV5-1 CASQRGTSTDTQYF TGCGCCAGCCAAAGAGGGACTAGCACAGATACGCAGTATTTT
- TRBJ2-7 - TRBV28 CASSFWRGSYEQYF TGTGCCAGCAGTTTCTGGCGGGGCTCCTACGAGCAGTACTTC
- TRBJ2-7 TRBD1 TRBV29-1 CSVGSPGQGYEQYF TGCAGCGTTGGCAGCCCGGGACAGGGATACGAGCAGTACTTC
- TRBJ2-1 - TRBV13 CASLSMAERASSYNEQFF TGTGCCAGCCTGAGCATGGCCGAGCGCGCAAGCTCCTACAATGAGCAGTTCTTC
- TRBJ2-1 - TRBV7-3 CASSPTGYNEQFF TGTGCCAGCAGCCCCACCGGTTACAATGAGCAGTTCTTC
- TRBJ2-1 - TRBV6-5 CASSLPNGGGEQFF TGTGCCAGCAGTTTACCCAACGGGGGCGGTGAGCAGTTCTTC
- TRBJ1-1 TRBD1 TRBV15 CATSLRTGGADEAFF TGTGCCACCAGCTTACGGACAGGGGGCGCGGATGAAGCTTTCTTT
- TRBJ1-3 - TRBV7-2 CASSYSEGNTIYF TGTGCCAGCAGCTACTCCGAAGGAAACACCATATATTTT
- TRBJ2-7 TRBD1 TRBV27 CASSPRDRDEQYF TGTGCCAGCAGCCCCCGGGACAGGGACGAGCAGTACTTC
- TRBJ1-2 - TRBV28 CASNSNGALNYGYTF TGTGCCAGCAACTCAAATGGTGCCCTTAACTATGGCTACACCTTC
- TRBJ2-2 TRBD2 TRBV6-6 CASSGAGGTGELFF TGTGCCAGCAGCGGGGCGGGAGGGACCGGGGAGCTGTTTTTT
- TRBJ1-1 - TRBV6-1 CASRERTSGGSEAFF TGTGCCAGCAGAGAAAGGACCTCAGGAGGATCTGAAGCTTTCTTT
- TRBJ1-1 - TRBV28 CATSRLPEAFF TGTGCCACCTCACGACTCCCTGAAGCTTTCTTT
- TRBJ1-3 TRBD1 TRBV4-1 CASSQGLTGGESGNTIYF TGCGCCAGCAGCCAAGGATTGACAGGGGGAGAATCTGGAAACACCATATATTTT
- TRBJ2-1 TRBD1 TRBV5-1 CASSSTPPTGVTSYNEQFF TGCGCCAGCAGCTCCACCCCACCGACAGGGGTCACCTCCTACAATGAGCAGTTCTTC
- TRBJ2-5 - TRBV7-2 CASSLGSQVSETQYF TGTGCCAGCAGCTTAGGCAGTCAGGTGTCAGAGACCCAGTACTTC
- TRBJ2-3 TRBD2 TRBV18 CASSPGLAGGSTDTQYF TGTGCCAGCTCACCGGGACTAGCGGGAGGGAGCACAGATACGCAGTATTTT
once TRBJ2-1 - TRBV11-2 CASSLDRQTSYNEQFF TGTGCCAGCAGCTTAGATAGACAGACCTCCTACAATGAGCAGTTCTTC
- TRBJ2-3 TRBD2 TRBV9 CASSALTSGSPTDTQYF TGTGCCAGCAGCGCCCTGACTAGCGGGAGTCCCACAGATACGCAGTATTTT
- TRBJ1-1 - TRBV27 CASSFTGENTEAFF TGTGCCAGCAGTTTCACAGGAGAGAACACTGAAGCTTTCTTT
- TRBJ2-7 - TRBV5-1 CASSLGGGDSYEQYF TGCGCCAGCAGCTTGGGTGGCGGGGACTCCTACGAGCAGTACTTC
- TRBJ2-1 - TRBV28 CASNPLASEQFF TGTGCCAGCAACCCCCTGGCGAGTGAGCAGTTCTTC
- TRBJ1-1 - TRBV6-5 CASSKQGGTEAFF TGTGCCAGCAGTAAACAGGGTGGCACTGAAGCTTTCTTT
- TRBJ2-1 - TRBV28 CASSLGILPTPRSYNEQFF TGTGCCAGCAGTTTAGGAATCCTTCCCACACCCCGCTCCTACAATGAGCAGTTCTTC
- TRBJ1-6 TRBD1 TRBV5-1 CASSYKTKGAAVSRNSPLHF TGCGCCAGCAGCTACAAGACCAAGGGGGCCGCCGTCTCTCGGAATTCACCCCTCCACTTT
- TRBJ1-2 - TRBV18 CASAPGLSGYTF TGTGCCAGCGCTCCGGGACTGAGTGGCTACACCTTC
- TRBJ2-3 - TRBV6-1 CASQNPDTQYF TGTGCCAGCCAAAATCCAGATACGCAGTATTTT